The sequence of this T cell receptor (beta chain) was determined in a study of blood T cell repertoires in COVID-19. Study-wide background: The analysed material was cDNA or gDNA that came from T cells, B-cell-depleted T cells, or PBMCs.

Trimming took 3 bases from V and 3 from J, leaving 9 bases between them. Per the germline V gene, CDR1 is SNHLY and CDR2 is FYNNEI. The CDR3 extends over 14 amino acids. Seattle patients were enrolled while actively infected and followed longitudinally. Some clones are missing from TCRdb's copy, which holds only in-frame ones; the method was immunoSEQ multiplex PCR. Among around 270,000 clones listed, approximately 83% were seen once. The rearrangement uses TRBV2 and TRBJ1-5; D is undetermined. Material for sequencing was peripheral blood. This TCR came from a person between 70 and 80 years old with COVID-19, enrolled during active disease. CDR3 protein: CASSDYGYNQPQHF. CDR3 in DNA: TGTGCCAGCAGTGACTACGGGTACAATCAGCCCCAGCATTTT.